This is a list of T cell receptor beta chains from one sample in a study of T cells after posttransplantation cyclophosphamide. Data came from immunoSEQ multiplex PCR; TCRdb stores just in-frame clones and leaves some out. The data show under 25,000 clones, over 65% seen once. The input for sequencing was PBMCs, taken after an allogeneic stem cell transplant with post-transplant cyclophosphamide. Receptors were obtained from a male patient in his 30s who received an allogeneic stem cell transplant from a related donor, was CMV-positive, and had acute GVHD only. Some T cells may be graft donor cells. The CDR3 runs from the conserved cysteine through the conserved F or W. D genes are given only for firm matches. Part of the rows lack a size; the others show once, few, many or a class for expanded clones.

j_call clone_size v_call d_call cdr3_nt cdr3_aa
TRBJ2-7 - TRBV11-2 TRBD1 TGTGCCAGCAGCCCCGGGGTGGGACAGGGTCGACTAGGCCTTTACGAGCAGTACTTC CASSPGVGQGRLGLYEQYF
TRBJ1-4 - TRBV11-2 TRBD1 TGTGCCAGCAGCTTAGAACAGGGGAATGAAAAACTGTTTTTT CASSLEQGNEKLFF
TRBJ1-2 - TRBV12-5 TRBD1 TGTGCTAGTGGCCACGGACAGGGGGGAGGCTACACCTTC CASGHGQGGGYTF
TRBJ1-1 - TRBV5-1 - TGCGCCAGCAGCTTGGGGGGAGGATGGAGTAACACTGAAGCTTTCTTT CASSLGGGWSNTEAFF
TRBJ2-1 - TRBV28 TRBD2 TGTGCCAGCAGTTTATGGGCCTCCGGGACTAGCGCCCCTACGGATGAGCAGTTCTTC CASSLWASGTSAPTDEQFF
TRBJ2-5 - TRBV28 - TGTGCCAGCAGTCCTGGGCTAGGGGCCAGGACCCAGTACTTC CASSPGLGARTQYF
TRBJ2-7 - TRBV4-1 - TGCGCCAGCAGCCAAGGTGGAGCCAAATCCTACGAGCAGTACTTC CASSQGGAKSYEQYF
TRBJ2-6 - TRBV19 TRBD2 TGTGCCAGTAGTATACTTGGGGAGGGTTTCCCTGGGGCCAACGTCCTGACTTTC CASSILGEGFPGANVLTF
TRBJ1-2 - TRBV18 - TGTGCCAGCTCGCCTGACGGTACTGGACAGTTCTATGGCTACACCTTC CASSPDGTGQFYGYTF
TRBJ1-2 - TRBV7-2 TRBD1 TGTGCCAGCAGCGCCGACAGGGACTATGGCTACACCTTC CASSADRDYGYTF
TRBJ1-2 few TRBV4-3 - TGCGCCAGCAGCCAAGTAACAGGCTATGGCTACACCTTC CASSQVTGYGYTF
TRBJ1-3 - TRBV2 - TGTGCCAGCAGTGTAAGGGGGTCTGGAAACACCATATATTTT CASSVRGSGNTIYF
TRBJ2-2 - TRBV6-4 TRBD1 TGTGCCAGCAGTTACAGGGGTGACGGGGAGCTGTTTTTT CASSYRGDGELFF
TRBJ2-1 - TRBV11-2 - TGTGCCAGCAGCTCCCCTGGGCCGCGTAAGCAGTTCTTC CASSSPGPRKQFF
TRBJ1-2 - TRBV4-1 - TGCGCCAGCAGCCAAGATTCAGGGGTGGTTAGTTCTGCCGTTCCTGGCTACACCTTC CASSQDSGVVSSAVPGYTF
TRBJ1-2 once TRBV2 TRBD1 TGTGCCAGCAGTGACGCAACAGGGGTGGGTGGCTACACCTTC CASSDATGVGGYTF
TRBJ1-1 - TRBV9 - TGTGCCAGCAGCAAACAGGGCTTCCCCGACACTGAAGCTTTCTTT CASSKQGFPDTEAFF
TRBJ2-5 - TRBV5-8 - TGTGCCAGCAGCTTGCCACACAAGGGGAAAGAGACCCAGTACTTC CASSLPHKGKETQYF
TRBJ2-3 - TRBV11-2 TRBD2 TGTGCCAGCAGCCCAAATAGCGGGGCCACAGATACGCAGTATTTT CASSPNSGATDTQYF
TRBJ1-6 - TRBV7-9 - TGTGCCAGCAGCTTATTAGGGGTTCAGAATTCACCCCTCCACTTT CASSLLGVQNSPLHF
TRBJ1-1 - TRBV28 - TGTGCCAGCAGTCAACCGACAGTGGACACTGAAGCTTTCTTT CASSQPTVDTEAFF
TRBJ1-6 few TRBV6-1 - TGTGCCATTGGGGGCAGGTCAGGGGCCTATTCACCCCTCCACTTT CAIGGRSGAYSPLHF
TRBJ1-5 - TRBV5-4 - TGTGCCAGCAGCTTGGGCCCGGCGGGGGTTCAGCCCCAGCATTTT CASSLGPAGVQPQHF
TRBJ2-7 - TRBV7-2 - TGTGCCAGCAGCTTAATTAGTGGGAGCCCCTACGAGCAGTACTTC CASSLISGSPYEQYF
TRBJ1-1 few TRBV10-3 TRBD1 TGTGCCATCTCCGACCAGGGGGGCAACATGAACACTGAAGCTTTCTTT CAISDQGGNMNTEAFF
TRBJ2-7 - TRBV2 - TGTGCCAGCGCAGACGGGGTTTCCGTCTCCTACGAGCAGTACTTC CASADGVSVSYEQYF
TRBJ2-2 - TRBV5-4 TRBD2 TGTGCCAGCAGCCAACCAAGCGGGGGGCCCACCGGGGAGCTGTTTTTT CASSQPSGGPTGELFF
TRBJ2-1 - TRBV7-6 - TGTGCCAGCAGCTTAGCTACAGATGTGAGTGAGCAGTTCTTC CASSLATDVSEQFF
TRBJ2-3 - TRBV5-6 TRBD2 TGTGCCAGCAGCGAATTAGGGACTAGCGGGGGGGGATCGTCGCAGTATTTT CASSELGTSGGGSSQYF
TRBJ2-2 few TRBV5-1 - TGCGCCAGCAGCTTACCTACAGTCACCGGGGAGCTGTTTTTT CASSLPTVTGELFF
TRBJ2-1 - TRBV11-1 - TGTGCCAGCAGCTTACATTGGGGCAACGTAGGAGATGAGCAGTTCTTC CASSLHWGNVGDEQFF
TRBJ1-6 - TRBV10-3 TRBD1 TGTGCCATCAAGCCCGGGACAGGGGGATCACCCCTCCACTTT CAIKPGTGGSPLHF
TRBJ2-5 - TRBV19 - TGTGCCAGTAGTGAGGGCAGACAAGAGACCCAGTACTTC CASSEGRQETQYF
TRBJ1-2 few TRBV11-2 TRBD1 TGTGCCAGCACCCAGGGGGGCTATGGCTACACCTTC CASTQGGYGYTF
TRBJ1-4 - TRBV6-6 - TGTGCCAGCTGGGGAGAGAGTGAAAAACTGTTTTTT CASWGESEKLFF
TRBJ1-1 - TRBV5-1 TRBD1 TGCGCCAGCAGCCCGCGACAGGGGCAGACCACTGAAGCTTTCTTT CASSPRQGQTTEAFF
TRBJ2-2 - TRBV7-9 - TGTGCCAGCAGCCGACAGAACACCGGGGAGCTGTTTTTT CASSRQNTGELFF
TRBJ2-1 - TRBV2 - TGTGCCAGCAGTAGAATGTACAGCTCCTACAATGAGCAGTTCTTC CASSRMYSSYNEQFF
TRBJ2-7 - TRBV5-5 TRBD1 TGTGCCAGCAGCTTGCAGGGACAGGCTACCTACGAGCAGTACTTC CASSLQGQATYEQYF
TRBJ1-5 - TRBV19 - TGTGCCAGTAGTAGATGGGGCCAATTGAGCAATCAGCCCCAGCATTTT CASSRWGQLSNQPQHF
TRBJ1-1 - TRBV7-7 - TGTGCCAGCAGCCCCGGTTTTGGCACTGAAGCTTTCTTT CASSPGFGTEAFF